This record covers a single T cell receptor (beta chain). The antigen is unknown. J was trimmed by 6 bases and V by 5 bases; bases with no gene match: 8. Germline CDR1 reads LNHDA; CDR2 reads SQIVND (reference sequence). CDR3 length: 14 residues. The source of the sample is a study of cytomegalovirus exposure and HLA in healthy donors. Across the study: Among the roughly 400 donors who were genotyped, over 70% fell in the genetic ancestry cluster that is associated with self-reported Caucasian donors. General observations from the study: Looking again later, the authors saw that most CMV-associated TCR beta chains seemed HLA-restricted.

60 Vbeta and 13 Jbeta primers were used in PCR. This table comes from immunoSEQ multiplex PCR, and its TCRdb copy is limited to in-frame clones, with some not included. The repertoire holds under 200,000 clones, with 77% as singletons. V and J are TRBV19 and TRBJ1-2; 8 bases are shared with TRBD1. Material: PBMCs. This clonotype originated in a woman aged 25 to 39 in good health and CMV-seronegative. This chain's CDR3 is CASSLGQGQDGYTF. In DNA form, the CDR3 reads TGTGCCAGTAGTCTTGGACAGGGTCAGGATGGCTACACCTTC.